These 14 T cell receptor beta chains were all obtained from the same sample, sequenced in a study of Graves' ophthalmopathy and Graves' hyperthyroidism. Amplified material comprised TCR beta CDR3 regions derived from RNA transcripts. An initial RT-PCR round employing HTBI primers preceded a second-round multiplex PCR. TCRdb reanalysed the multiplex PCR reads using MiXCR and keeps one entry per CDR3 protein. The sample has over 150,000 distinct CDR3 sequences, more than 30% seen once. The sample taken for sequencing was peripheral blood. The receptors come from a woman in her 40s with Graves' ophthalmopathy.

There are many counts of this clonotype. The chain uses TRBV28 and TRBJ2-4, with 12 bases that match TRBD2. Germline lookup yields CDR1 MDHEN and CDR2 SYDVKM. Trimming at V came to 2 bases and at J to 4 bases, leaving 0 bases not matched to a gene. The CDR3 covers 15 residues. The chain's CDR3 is CASSLLAGGKNIQYF. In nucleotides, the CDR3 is TGTGCCAGCAGTTTACTAGCGGGAGGGAAAAACATTCAGTACTTC.

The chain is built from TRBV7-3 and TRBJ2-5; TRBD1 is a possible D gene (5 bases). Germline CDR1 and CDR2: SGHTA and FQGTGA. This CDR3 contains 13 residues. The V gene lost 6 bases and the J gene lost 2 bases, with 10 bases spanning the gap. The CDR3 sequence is CASSSGNQETQYF. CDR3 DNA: TGTGCCAGCAGTTCAGGGAATCAAGAGACCCAGTACTTC.

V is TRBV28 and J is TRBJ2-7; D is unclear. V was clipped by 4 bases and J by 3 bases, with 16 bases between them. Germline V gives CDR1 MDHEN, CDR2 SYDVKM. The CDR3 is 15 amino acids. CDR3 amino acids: CASSSHGVGDYEQYF. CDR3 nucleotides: TGTGCCAGCAGTTCCCATGGCGTCGGAGACTACGAGCAGTACTTC.

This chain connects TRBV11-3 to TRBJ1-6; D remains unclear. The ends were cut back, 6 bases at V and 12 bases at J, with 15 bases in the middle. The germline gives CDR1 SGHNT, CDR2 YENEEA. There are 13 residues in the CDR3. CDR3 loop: CASSTLDGLPLHF. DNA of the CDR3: TGTGCCAGCAGTACACTAGATGGACTACCCCTCCACTTT.

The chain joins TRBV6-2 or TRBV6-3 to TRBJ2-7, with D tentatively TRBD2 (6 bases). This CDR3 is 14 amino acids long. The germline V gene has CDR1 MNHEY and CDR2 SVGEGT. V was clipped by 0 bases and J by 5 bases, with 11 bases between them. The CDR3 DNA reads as TGTGCCAGCAGTTACTCGGGACTTAACAACGAGCAGTACTTC. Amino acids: CASSYSGLNNEQYF.

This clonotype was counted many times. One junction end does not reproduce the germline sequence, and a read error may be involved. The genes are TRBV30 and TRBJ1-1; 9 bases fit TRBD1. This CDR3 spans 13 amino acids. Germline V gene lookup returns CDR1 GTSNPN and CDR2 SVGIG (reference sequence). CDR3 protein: CTWSWGQGTEAFF. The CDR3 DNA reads TGTACCTGGAGTTGGGGACAGGGCACTGAAGCTTTCTTT.

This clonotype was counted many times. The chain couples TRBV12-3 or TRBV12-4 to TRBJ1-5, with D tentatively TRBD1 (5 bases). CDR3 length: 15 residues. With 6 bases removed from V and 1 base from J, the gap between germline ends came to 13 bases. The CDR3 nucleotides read TGTGCCAGCAGAGCCGGGACGGGAAGCAATCAGCCCCAGCATTTT. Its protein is CASRAGTGSNQPQHF.

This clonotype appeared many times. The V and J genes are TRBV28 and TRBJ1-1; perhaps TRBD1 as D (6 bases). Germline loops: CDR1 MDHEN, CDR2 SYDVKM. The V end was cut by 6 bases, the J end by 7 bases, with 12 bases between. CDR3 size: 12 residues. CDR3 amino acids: CASSQGKGEAFF. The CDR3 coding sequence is TGTGCCAGCAGCCAGGGGAAGGGTGAAGCTTTCTTT.

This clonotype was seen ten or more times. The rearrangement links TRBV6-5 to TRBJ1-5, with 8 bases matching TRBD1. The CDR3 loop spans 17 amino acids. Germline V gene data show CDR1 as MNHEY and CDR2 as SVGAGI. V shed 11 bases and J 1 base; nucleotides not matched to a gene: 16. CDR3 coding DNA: TGTGCCGCCGGAGTGGCAGGGGGCCCGGGGAGCAATCAGCCCCAGCATTTT. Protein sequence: CAAGVAGGPGSNQPQHF.

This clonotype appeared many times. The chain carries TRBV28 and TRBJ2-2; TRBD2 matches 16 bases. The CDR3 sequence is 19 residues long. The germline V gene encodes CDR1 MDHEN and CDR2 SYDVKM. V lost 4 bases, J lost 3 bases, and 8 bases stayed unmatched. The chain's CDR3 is CASSSPGLAGGPDTGELFF. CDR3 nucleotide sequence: TGTGCCAGCAGTTCCCCGGGACTAGCGGGAGGGCCGGACACCGGGGAGCTGTTTTTT.

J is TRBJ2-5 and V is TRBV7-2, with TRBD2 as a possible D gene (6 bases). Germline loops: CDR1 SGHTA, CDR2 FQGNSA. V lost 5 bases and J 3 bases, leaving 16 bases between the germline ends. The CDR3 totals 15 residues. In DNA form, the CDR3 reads TGTGCCAGCAGCCCCTGGGTGGGAGGAGAAGAGACCCAGTACTTC. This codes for CASSPWVGGEETQYF.

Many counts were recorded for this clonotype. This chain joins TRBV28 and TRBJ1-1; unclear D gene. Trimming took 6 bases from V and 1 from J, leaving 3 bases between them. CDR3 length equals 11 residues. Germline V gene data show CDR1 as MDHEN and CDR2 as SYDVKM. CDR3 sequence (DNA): TGTGCCAGCAGACAGAACACTGAAGCTTTCTTT. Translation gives CASRQNTEAFF.

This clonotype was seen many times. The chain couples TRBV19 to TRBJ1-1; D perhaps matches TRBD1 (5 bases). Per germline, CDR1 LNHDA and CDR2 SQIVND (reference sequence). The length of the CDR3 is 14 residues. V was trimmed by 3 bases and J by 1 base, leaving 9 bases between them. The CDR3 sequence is CASSMGTRNTEAFF. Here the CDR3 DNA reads TGTGCCAGTAGTATGGGGACTAGGAACACTGAAGCTTTCTTT.

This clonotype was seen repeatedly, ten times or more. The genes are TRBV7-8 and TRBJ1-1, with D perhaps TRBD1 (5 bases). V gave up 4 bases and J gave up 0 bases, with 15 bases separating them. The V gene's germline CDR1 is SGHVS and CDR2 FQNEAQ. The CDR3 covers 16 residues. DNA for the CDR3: TGTGCCAGCAGCTCAAGAAGACAGAGGATGAACACTGAAGCTTTCTTT. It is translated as CASSSRRQRMNTEAFF. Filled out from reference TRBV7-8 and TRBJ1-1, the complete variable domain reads GAGVSQSPRYKVAKRGQDVALRCDPISGHVSLFWYQQALGQGPEFLTYFQNEAQLDKSGLPSDRFFAERPEGSVSTLKIQRTQQEDSAVYLCASSSRRQRMNTEAFFGQGTRLTVV.